Below, 20 T cell receptor beta chains from the same sample are listed, as sequenced in a study of OX40 agonist ivuxolimab in advanced cancers. Clones were sequenced by immunoSEQ multiplex PCR, and TCRdb holds only the in-frame ones, with some missing. The data contain fewer than 70,000 clones, about nine tenths of them singletons. The sample in question was CD4+ or CD8+ T cells sorted from blood, obtained in a trial of the OX40 agonist ivuxolimab. The receptors shown here come from an adult with an advanced solid tumor such as melanoma, head and neck, liver or kidney cancer.

The rearrangement links TRBV4-1 to TRBJ2-2; D could derive from TRBD1 or TRBD2 (5 bases each). CDR1 is MGHRA and CDR2 is YSYEKL in the germline V gene. The CDR3 has 16 residues. V was shortened by 3 bases and J by 4 bases, with 15 bases between the two germline ends. CDR3 protein: CASSHPEGLSTGELFF. The CDR3 DNA reads as TGCGCCAGCAGCCACCCAGAGGGGTTAAGCACCGGGGAGCTGTTTTTT.

The chain has TRBV4-2 and TRBJ2-5; D not certain. Trimming took off 0 bases at V and 3 bases at J, with 2 bases between the two ends. The CDR3 covers 12 residues. The V gene's germline CDR1 is LGHNA and CDR2 YNFKEQ. CDR3 amino acids: CASSQDEETQYF. CDR3 bases: TGTGCCAGCAGCCAAGACGAAGAGACCCAGTACTTC.

The chain has TRBV7-9 and TRBJ2-7; possible D gene TRBD1, 6 bases. CDR1 is SEHNR and CDR2 is FQNEAQ in the germline V gene (reference sequence). CDR3 length: 16 residues. Trimming shortened V by 3 bases and J by 2 bases, and 17 bases separated the two germline ends. For the CDR3, the DNA is TGTGCCAGCAGCTTGGGGATTTGGGACACCGCCTACGAGCAGTACTTC. Its translation is CASSLGIWDTAYEQYF.

The chain recombines TRBV6-6 with TRBJ2-1, with unresolved D. This CDR3 region has 10 residues. Trimming cost V 2 bases and J 7 bases, with 0 bases left between them. CDR1 is MNHNY and CDR2 is SVGAGI in the germline V gene (reference sequence). The CDR3 DNA reads TGTGCCAGCAGTTACAATGAGCAGTTCTTC. Protein product: CASSYNEQFF.

V usage is TRBV4-3 and J usage is TRBJ2-7; maybe TRBD2 (5 bases). V lost 5 bases, J lost 1 base, and 15 bases lay in between. The CDR3 has 15 amino acids. Germline V gene lookup returns CDR1 LGHNA and CDR2 YSLEER. This CDR3 reads CASSEGVGGSYEQYF. The CDR3 region has the DNA TGCGCCAGCAGCGAGGGCGTGGGCGGATCCTACGAGCAGTACTTC.

This clone appeared once. The J gene is TRBJ1-1, the V gene TRBV7-9; D not resolved. CDR3 length: 15 amino acids. Trimming left V 4 bases short and J 3 bases short, with 15 bases between. Germline V lookup: CDR1 SEHNR, CDR2 FQNEAQ (reference sequence). The CDR3, as DNA: TGTGCCAGCAGCTCGAGTAGAGACGGCGACACTGAAGCTTTCTTT. Residues: CASSSSRDGDTEAFF.

The rearrangement joins TRBV7-9 to TRBJ2-7, with 8 nucleotides matching TRBD2. The V gene end was trimmed by 2 bases and the J gene end by 0 bases; junction bases not matched to a gene: 3. Germline V gives CDR1 SEHNR, CDR2 FQNEAQ (reference sequence). The CDR3 has 15 amino acids. The chain's CDR3 is CASSLPSGSSYEQYF. The CDR3 DNA reads TGTGCCAGCAGCTTACCTAGCGGGTCCTCCTACGAGCAGTACTTC.

This chain connects TRBV15 to TRBJ2-3, with 14 nucleotides matching TRBD2. CDR1 is LNHNV, CDR2 YYDKDF, per germline (reference sequence). The CDR3 loop spans 19 amino acids. After removal of 0 bases from V and 4 bases from J, the junction contained 9 bases not matched to a gene. This CDR3 reads CATSRDRLAGGPRSDTQYF. The CDR3 region has the DNA TGTGCCACCAGCAGAGATCGACTAGCGGGAGGGCCAAGGTCAGATACGCAGTATTTT.

CDR3: CARSLMCLAGGPEQYF. The CDR3 DNA sequence: TGTGCCAGAAGCTTGATGTGCTTAGCGGGTGGTCCCGAGCAGTACTTC. The chain joins TRBV5-3 to TRBJ2-5; 7 positions match TRBD2. The J call may be mistaken, given a closer DNA end match to TRBJ2-7. TRBV5-3 has ORF status, its function being uncertain. The CDR3 runs to 16 residues.

The V call is TRBV4-3, the J call TRBJ2-2, with 9 bases fitting TRBD2. CDR3 length: 17 residues. Per the germline V gene, CDR1 is LGHNA and CDR2 is YSLEER. V lost 1 base to trimming and J lost 1 base; unmatched junction nucleotides: 4. CDR3 residues: CASSQALAGLNTGELFF. In DNA, the CDR3 is TGCGCCAGCAGCCAAGCACTAGCGGGTCTGAACACCGGGGAGCTGTTTTTT.

The rearrangement links TRBV4-1 to TRBJ2-2; 7 positions agree with TRBD2. J gave up 8 bases and V 1 base, and 10 bases lay outside the gene matches. The CDR3 sequence is 16 residues long. The germline V gene encodes CDR1 MGHRA and CDR2 YSYEKL. CDR3 sequence (DNA): TGCGCCAGCAGCCAAGTGTTCGAACTGGGACTAGGGGAGCTGTTTTTT. It specifies CASSQVFELGLGELFF.

V gene TRBV9 combines with J gene TRBJ2-1; 8 bases are shared with TRBD1. The length of the CDR3 is 15 residues. J lost 6 bases, V lost 3 bases, and 8 bases had no gene match. The germline gives CDR1 SGDLS, CDR2 YYNGEE. CDR3 sequence reads: CASSAFDRGINEQFF. CDR3 nucleotides: TGTGCCAGCAGCGCATTTGACAGGGGAATCAATGAGCAGTTCTTC. Full variable domain (missing parts from reference TRBV9 and TRBJ2-1): DSGVTQTPKHLITATGQRVTLRCSPRSGDLSVYWYQQSLDQGLQFLIQYYNGEERAKGNILERFSAQQFPDLHSELNLSSLELGDSALYFCASSAFDRGINEQFFGPGTRLTVL.

The chain links TRBV2 to TRBJ1-2; possible D gene TRBD1, 6 bases. CDR3 length: 12 amino acids. Germline CDR1 SNHLY, CDR2 FYNNEI. V gave up 11 bases and J gave up 4 bases, with 14 bases separating them. CDR3 protein: CAEGVGGYGYTF. CDR3 coding DNA: TGTGCCGAGGGGGTGGGAGGCTATGGCTACACCTTC.

The chain joins TRBV9 to TRBJ2-5; D uncertain. V gave up 0 bases and J gave up 0 bases, with 3 bases separating them. Germline V gene sequence: CDR1 SGDLS, CDR2 YYNGEE. CDR3 length equals 13 residues. The CDR3 loop reads CASSVGYQETQYF. The CDR3 DNA reads as TGTGCCAGCAGCGTAGGGTACCAAGAGACCCAGTACTTC.

This chain uses TRBV7-3 with TRBJ2-7; a weak D match, TRBD2 (6 bases). The CDR3 has 12 residues. CDR1 SGHTA and CDR2 FQGTGA come from the germline V gene. V was pared by 5 bases and J by 9 bases, with 14 bases between. CDR3 amino acids: CASSLVGLGQYF. As DNA, the CDR3 is TGTGCCAGCAGCCTGGTGGGACTTGGGCAGTACTTC.

The gene calls are TRBV4-1 and TRBJ2-3; D may be TRBD1 (7 bases). Germline V gene data show CDR1 as MGHRA and CDR2 as YSYEKL. The length of the CDR3 is 15 residues. The V and J ends lost 3 bases and 4 bases respectively, with 14 bases between them. The CDR3 region has the DNA TGCGCCAGCAGCCAGGAGGGAAGGGGGCCAGATACGCAGTATTTT. Protein: CASSQEGRGPDTQYF.

The rearrangement links TRBV19 to TRBJ2-3, with 12 nucleotides matching TRBD2. The germline V gene encodes CDR1 LNHDA and CDR2 SQIVND (reference sequence). The CDR3 length is 16 residues. V shed 4 bases, J shed 2 bases, and the junction held 4 bases outside the gene matches. In nucleotides, the CDR3 is TGTGCCAGTAGTACCCGGACTAGCGGGAACACAGATACGCAGTATTTT. This sequence encodes CASSTRTSGNTDTQYF.

The chain carries TRBV11-1 and TRBJ2-1; D might be TRBD1 (6 bases). CDR1 SGHAT and CDR2 FQDESV come from the germline V gene (reference sequence). The CDR3 spans 12 residues. The V end was cut by 5 bases, the J end by 9 bases, with 11 bases between. The CDR3: CASSPQGSEQFF. The CDR3 DNA sequence: TGTGCCAGCAGCCCCCAGGGGTCTGAGCAGTTCTTC. The whole variable domain, remainder taken from reference TRBV11-1 and TRBJ2-1, is EAEVAQSPRYKITEKSQAVAFWCDPISGHATLYWYRQILGQGPELLVQFQDESVVDDSQLPKDRFSAERLKGVDSTLKIQPAELGDSAMYLCASSPQGSEQFFGPGTRLTVL.

The chain employs TRBV27 and TRBJ2-5, with 11 bases matching TRBD2. Per germline, CDR1 MNHEY and CDR2 SMNVEV (reference sequence). V was pared by 3 bases and J by 11 bases, with 8 bases of the junction left unmatched. This CDR3 contains 14 residues. CDR3 in amino acids: CASSFSGTSGEQYF. The CDR3 bases are TGTGCCAGCAGTTTCTCCGGGACTAGCGGTGAGCAGTACTTC.

This clone has only one observation. The J gene is TRBJ1-2, the V gene TRBV9; D is perhaps TRBD1 (6 bases). Trimming removed 3 bases at V and 5 bases at J, with 17 bases between. The CDR3 contains 15 residues. Germline loops: CDR1 SGDLS, CDR2 YYNGEE. The CDR3 sequence is CASSDGQTRLYGYTF. The CDR3 coding sequence is TGTGCCAGCAGCGATGGACAGACCAGACTTTATGGCTACACCTTC.